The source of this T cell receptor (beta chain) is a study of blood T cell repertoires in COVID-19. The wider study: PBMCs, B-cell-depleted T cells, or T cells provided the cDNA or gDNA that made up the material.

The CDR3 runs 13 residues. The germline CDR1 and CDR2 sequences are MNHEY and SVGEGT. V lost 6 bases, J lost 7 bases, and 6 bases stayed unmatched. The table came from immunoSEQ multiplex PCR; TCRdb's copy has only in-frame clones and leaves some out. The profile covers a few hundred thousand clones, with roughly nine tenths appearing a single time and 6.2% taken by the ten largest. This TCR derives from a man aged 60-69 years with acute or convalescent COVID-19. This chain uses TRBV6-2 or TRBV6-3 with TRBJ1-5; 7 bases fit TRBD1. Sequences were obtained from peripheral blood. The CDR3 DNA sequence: TGTGCCAGCAGCCTACAGGGGAGGCAGCCCCAGCATTTT. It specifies CASSLQGRQPQHF.